This entry concerns a single TCR beta chain. In the original processing: Estimates of nucleated cell counts were drawn from the amplification of reference gene primers. Generated by immunoSEQ multiplex PCR, the TCRdb table keeps only in-frame clones and is missing some. V, J and clone size are those of that table, while D and trimming were read from the DNA. The sample lists 120,000 or so clones; more than 70% were seen once. The sample comes from a study of blood T cell repertoires in COVID-19. At the level of the study: Italy, Spain and the United States were the sources of the convalescent and acute COVID-19 samples. T cells, B-cell-depleted T cells, or PBMCs provided the cDNA or gDNA that served as material.

The V segment lost 4 bases and the J segment 6 bases; nucleotides outside the gene matches: 10. The germline gives CDR1 MNHNS, CDR2 SASEGT. The CDR3 contains 16 residues. The chain has TRBV6-1 and TRBJ1-5; 9 bases map to TRBD1. The TCR comes from a man older than 75 with active or convalescent COVID-19. Specimen: peripheral blood. The CDR3 DNA sequence: TGTGCCAGCAGTGTAACCGGGACAGGGCTGGGTCAGCCCCAGCATTTT. It yields the protein CASSVTGTGLGQPQHF.